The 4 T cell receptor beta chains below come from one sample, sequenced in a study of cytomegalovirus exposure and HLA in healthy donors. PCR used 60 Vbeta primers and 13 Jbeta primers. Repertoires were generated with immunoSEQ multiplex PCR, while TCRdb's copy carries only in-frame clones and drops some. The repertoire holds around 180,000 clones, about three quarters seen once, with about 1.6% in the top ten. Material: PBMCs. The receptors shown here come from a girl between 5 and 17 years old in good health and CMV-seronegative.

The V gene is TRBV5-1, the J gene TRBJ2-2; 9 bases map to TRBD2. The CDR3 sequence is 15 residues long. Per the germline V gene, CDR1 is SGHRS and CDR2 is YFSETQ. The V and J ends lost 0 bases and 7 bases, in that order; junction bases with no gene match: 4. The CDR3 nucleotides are TGCGCCAGCAGCTTGGTTCTAGCGGGAAACGGGGAGCTGTTTTTT. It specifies CASSLVLAGNGELFF. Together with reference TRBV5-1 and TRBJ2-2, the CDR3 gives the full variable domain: KAGVTQTPRYLIKTRGQQVTLSCSPISGHRSVSWYQQTPGQGLQFLFEYFSETQRNKGNFPGRFSGRQFSNSRSEMNVSTLELGDSALYLCASSLVLAGNGELFFGEGSRLTVL.

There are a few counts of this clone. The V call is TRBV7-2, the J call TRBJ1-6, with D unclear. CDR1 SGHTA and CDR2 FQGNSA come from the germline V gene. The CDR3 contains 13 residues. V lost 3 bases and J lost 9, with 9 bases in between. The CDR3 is CASSFSESSPLHF. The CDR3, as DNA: TGTGCCAGCAGCTTCAGCGAGAGTTCACCCCTCCACTTT.

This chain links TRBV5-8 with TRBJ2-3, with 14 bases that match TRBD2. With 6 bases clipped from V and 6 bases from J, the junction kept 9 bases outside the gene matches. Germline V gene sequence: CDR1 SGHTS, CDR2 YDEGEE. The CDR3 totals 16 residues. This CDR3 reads CASIYQTSGGADTQYF. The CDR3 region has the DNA TGTGCCAGCATATACCAGACTAGCGGGGGGGCGGATACGCAGTATTTT. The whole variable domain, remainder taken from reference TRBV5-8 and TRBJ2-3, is EAGVTQSPTHLIKTRGQQATLRCSPISGHTSVYWYQQALGLGLQFLLWYDEGEERNRGNFPPRFSGRQFPNYSSELNVNALELEDSALYLCASIYQTSGGADTQYFGPGTRLTVL.

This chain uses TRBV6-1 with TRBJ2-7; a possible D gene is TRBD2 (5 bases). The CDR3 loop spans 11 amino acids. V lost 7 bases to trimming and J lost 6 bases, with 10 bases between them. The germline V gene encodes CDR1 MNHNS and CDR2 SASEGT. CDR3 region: CASTGVVEQYF. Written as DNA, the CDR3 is TGTGCCAGCACCGGGGTCGTCGAGCAGTACTTC.